A selection of T cell receptor beta chains follows, all from one sample in a study of cytomegalovirus exposure and HLA in healthy donors. Generated by immunoSEQ multiplex PCR, the TCRdb table keeps only in-frame clones and is missing some. The table includes about 250,000 clones, less than 90% detected once. Sample: PBMCs. These receptors were obtained from a man younger than 30 in good health and CMV-seropositive. Both conserved end residues are part of each CDR3. D genes are given only for firm matches. A clone size is listed for some rows: how often the clone was seen (once, few, many), or a class if it is expanded.

cdr3_length: 16
clone_size: -
v_call: TRBV7-9
j_call: TRBJ2-5
d_call: -
cdr3_aa: CASSQPEGLNQETQYF
cdr3_nt: TGTGCCAGCAGCCAACCCGAAGGACTGAATCAAGAGACCCAGTACTTC

cdr3_length: 15
clone_size: few
v_call: TRBV18
j_call: TRBJ2-2
d_call: -
cdr3_aa: CASSPSRGSTGELFF
cdr3_nt: TGTGCCAGCTCACCATCTAGAGGGTCCACCGGGGAGCTGTTTTTT

cdr3_length: 16
clone_size: -
v_call: TRBV5-6
j_call: TRBJ2-5
d_call: TRBD2
cdr3_aa: CASSTPVAGGWETQYF
cdr3_nt: TGTGCCAGCAGCACCCCCGTAGCGGGAGGGTGGGAGACCCAGTACTTC

cdr3_length: 15
clone_size: -
v_call: TRBV7-6
j_call: TRBJ2-5
d_call: -
cdr3_aa: CASRYSVAEQETQYF
cdr3_nt: TGTGCCAGCAGATATAGCGTGGCAGAACAAGAGACCCAGTACTTC

cdr3_length: 12
clone_size: -
v_call: TRBV30
j_call: TRBJ2-3
d_call: TRBD2
cdr3_aa: CAWTAGADTQYF
cdr3_nt: TGTGCCTGGACCGCGGGAGCCGATACGCAGTATTTT

cdr3_length: 15
clone_size: -
v_call: TRBV6-1
j_call: TRBJ2-3
d_call: -
cdr3_aa: CASREAEASTDTQYF
cdr3_nt: TGTGCCAGCAGGGAGGCGGAAGCTAGCACAGATACGCAGTATTTT

cdr3_length: 16
clone_size: -
v_call: TRBV6-5
j_call: TRBJ2-3
d_call: -
cdr3_aa: CASSSGLRSSTDTQYF
cdr3_nt: TGTGCCAGCAGTTCTGGACTACGGAGTAGCACAGATACGCAGTATTTT

cdr3_length: 13
clone_size: once
v_call: TRBV29-1
j_call: TRBJ2-3
d_call: -
cdr3_aa: CSAGGGMTDTQYF
cdr3_nt: TGCAGCGCAGGAGGAGGTATGACAGATACGCAGTATTTT

cdr3_length: 17
clone_size: -
v_call: TRBV4-3
j_call: TRBJ2-1
d_call: -
cdr3_aa: CASSHSSTIALYNEQFF
cdr3_nt: TGCGCCAGCAGCCACTCTAGCACGATCGCGCTCTACAATGAGCAGTTCTTC

cdr3_length: 11
clone_size: -
v_call: TRBV28
j_call: TRBJ1-5
d_call: -
cdr3_aa: CASSPSRPQHF
cdr3_nt: TGTGCCAGCAGTCCCTCTCGGCCCCAGCATTTT

cdr3_length: 16
clone_size: -
v_call: TRBV2
j_call: TRBJ2-1
d_call: -
cdr3_aa: CASSSQPGLNFNGQFF
cdr3_nt: TGTGCCAGCAGTTCACAACCGGGGCTCAATTTTAATGGGCAGTTCTTC

cdr3_length: 15
clone_size: -
v_call: TRBV7-6
j_call: TRBJ2-3
d_call: TRBD2
cdr3_aa: CASSPAGVVTDTQYF
cdr3_nt: TGTGCCAGCAGTCCAGCGGGAGTGGTCACAGATACGCAGTATTTT

cdr3_length: 17
clone_size: -
v_call: TRBV10-3
j_call: TRBJ1-5
d_call: -
cdr3_aa: CASSEANTIYSNQPQHF
cdr3_nt: TGTGCCAGCAGTGAAGCTAATACGATTTATAGCAATCAGCCCCAGCATTTT

cdr3_length: 14
clone_size: -
v_call: TRBV6-5
j_call: TRBJ1-2
d_call: -
cdr3_aa: CASRGLGDSYGYTF
cdr3_nt: TGTGCCAGCAGAGGTTTAGGGGACTCCTATGGCTACACCTTC

cdr3_length: 14
clone_size: -
v_call: TRBV16
j_call: TRBJ2-5
d_call: -
cdr3_aa: CASSQSERRGTQYF
cdr3_nt: TGTGCCAGCAGCCAATCCGAACGGAGGGGGACCCAGTACTTC

cdr3_length: 14
clone_size: -
v_call: TRBV5-1
j_call: TRBJ2-7
d_call: -
cdr3_aa: CASSLQGSAYEQYF
cdr3_nt: TGCGCCAGCAGCTTACAGGGATCGGCCTACGAGCAGTACTTC

cdr3_length: 13
clone_size: -
v_call: TRBV30
j_call: TRBJ2-1
d_call: TRBD2
cdr3_aa: CAWSGAGSNEQFF
cdr3_nt: TGTGCCTGGAGTGGAGCGGGGAGCAATGAGCAGTTCTTC

cdr3_length: 16
clone_size: once
v_call: TRBV7-8
j_call: TRBJ2-3
d_call: TRBD2
cdr3_aa: CASSLVAGGSTDTQYF
cdr3_nt: TGTGCCAGCAGCTTAGTCGCGGGAGGGAGCACAGATACGCAGTATTTT

cdr3_length: 13
clone_size: -
v_call: TRBV5-1
j_call: TRBJ1-2
d_call: TRBD1
cdr3_aa: CASSFNRGHGYTF
cdr3_nt: TGCGCCAGCAGCTTCAACAGGGGGCATGGCTACACCTTC

cdr3_length: 15
clone_size: -
v_call: TRBV27
j_call: TRBJ2-3
d_call: TRBD1
cdr3_aa: CASSRRTGGMDTQYF
cdr3_nt: TGTGCCAGCAGTCGTAGGACAGGGGGCATGGATACGCAGTATTTT

cdr3_length: 13
clone_size: once
v_call: TRBV10-3
j_call: TRBJ1-4
d_call: TRBD1
cdr3_aa: CAISGTGSEKLFF
cdr3_nt: TGTGCCATATCCGGGACAGGGAGTGAAAAACTGTTTTTT

cdr3_length: 14
clone_size: -
v_call: TRBV19
j_call: TRBJ2-7
d_call: -
cdr3_aa: CASSFTGQSYEQYF
cdr3_nt: TGTGCCAGTAGTTTTACTGGACAGTCCTACGAGCAGTACTTC

cdr3_length: 15
clone_size: once
v_call: TRBV10-2
j_call: TRBJ1-2
d_call: -
cdr3_aa: CASSEVRDGNYGYTF
cdr3_nt: TGCGCCAGCAGTGAAGTTCGGGACGGAAACTATGGCTACACCTTC

cdr3_length: 15
clone_size: few
v_call: TRBV7-2
j_call: TRBJ1-1
d_call: TRBD1
cdr3_aa: CASSHRGPGDTEAFF
cdr3_nt: TGTGCCAGCAGCCACAGGGGGCCGGGCGACACTGAAGCTTTCTTT

cdr3_length: 11
clone_size: once
v_call: TRBV5-1
j_call: TRBJ2-7
d_call: -
cdr3_aa: CASKTEYEQYF
cdr3_nt: TGCGCCAGCAAGACAGAATACGAGCAGTACTTC

cdr3_length: 16
clone_size: -
v_call: TRBV4-1
j_call: TRBJ2-7
d_call: -
cdr3_aa: CASSQFSGPESYEQYF
cdr3_nt: TGCGCCAGCAGCCAATTCTCGGGGCCTGAGTCCTACGAGCAGTACTTC

cdr3_length: 15
clone_size: -
v_call: TRBV6-1
j_call: TRBJ1-2
d_call: -
cdr3_aa: CASSEGDYPNYGYTF
cdr3_nt: TGTGCCAGCAGTGAGGGGGACTACCCGAACTATGGCTACACCTTC

cdr3_length: 16
clone_size: -
v_call: TRBV4-2
j_call: TRBJ2-5
d_call: TRBD1
cdr3_aa: CASSPGVAGGLETQYF
cdr3_nt: TGTGCCAGCAGCCCTGGCGTGGCAGGGGGTTTGGAGACCCAGTACTTC

cdr3_length: 14
clone_size: -
v_call: TRBV28
j_call: TRBJ1-2
d_call: -
cdr3_aa: CASTRTGPNYGYTF
cdr3_nt: TGTGCCAGCACCAGGACCGGGCCAAACTATGGCTACACCTTC

cdr3_length: 12
clone_size: -
v_call: TRBV28
j_call: TRBJ1-5
d_call: -
cdr3_aa: CASSLGANTQHF
cdr3_nt: TGTGCCAGCAGTCTCGGGGCCAATACCCAGCATTTT

cdr3_length: 14
clone_size: -
v_call: TRBV27
j_call: TRBJ1-1
d_call: -
cdr3_aa: CASRGRPMNTEAFF
cdr3_nt: TGTGCCAGCAGGGGACGGCCTATGAACACTGAAGCTTTCTTT

cdr3_length: 11
clone_size: once
v_call: TRBV2
j_call: TRBJ2-3
d_call: -
cdr3_aa: CASKERDTQYF
cdr3_nt: TGTGCCAGCAAAGAACGGGATACGCAGTATTTT

cdr3_length: 13
clone_size: -
v_call: TRBV7-9
j_call: TRBJ2-3
d_call: -
cdr3_aa: CASSLVAGVAQYF
cdr3_nt: TGTGCCAGCAGCTTAGTCGCCGGGGTGGCGCAGTATTTT

cdr3_length: 15
clone_size: -
v_call: TRBV27
j_call: TRBJ2-1
d_call: TRBD2
cdr3_aa: CASSSGLVVFYEQFF
cdr3_nt: TGTGCCAGCAGTTCGGGACTAGTTGTTTTCTATGAGCAGTTCTTC

cdr3_length: 17
clone_size: -
v_call: TRBV25-1
j_call: TRBJ2-5
d_call: -
cdr3_aa: CASSVFRGTVDQETQYF
cdr3_nt: TGTGCCAGCAGTGTCTTTAGGGGTACGGTGGACCAAGAGACCCAGTACTTC

cdr3_length: 15
clone_size: -
v_call: TRBV15
j_call: TRBJ1-4
d_call: -
cdr3_aa: CATSRGDGDNEKLFF
cdr3_nt: TGTGCCACCAGCAGGGGGGACGGTGATAATGAAAAACTGTTTTTT

cdr3_length: 13
clone_size: -
v_call: TRBV2
j_call: TRBJ1-5
d_call: -
cdr3_aa: CASRWTGNQPQHF
cdr3_nt: TGTGCCAGCAGATGGACAGGCAATCAGCCCCAGCATTTT

cdr3_length: 17
clone_size: -
v_call: TRBV18
j_call: TRBJ2-6
d_call: -
cdr3_aa: CASSPRGPGAGANVLTF
cdr3_nt: TGTGCCAGCTCACCAAGGGGCCCAGGGGCAGGGGCCAACGTCCTGACTTTC

cdr3_length: 13
clone_size: once
v_call: TRBV29-1
j_call: TRBJ2-7
d_call: -
cdr3_aa: CSVVPQAGYEQYF
cdr3_nt: TGCAGCGTTGTCCCCCAAGCGGGCTACGAGCAGTACTTC

cdr3_length: 16
clone_size: once
v_call: TRBV2
j_call: TRBJ2-6
d_call: -
cdr3_aa: CASGWTAYSGANVLTF
cdr3_nt: TGTGCCAGCGGATGGACAGCCTACTCTGGGGCCAACGTCCTGACTTTC

cdr3_length: 16
clone_size: -
v_call: TRBV6-1
j_call: TRBJ1-5
d_call: -
cdr3_aa: CASSDPPGTNNQPQHF
cdr3_nt: TGTGCCAGCAGTGACCCCCCTGGGACAAACAATCAGCCCCAGCATTTT

cdr3_length: 15
clone_size: -
v_call: TRBV9
j_call: TRBJ2-1
d_call: TRBD1
cdr3_aa: CASSRLQGEYNEQFF
cdr3_nt: TGTGCCAGCAGCCGGTTACAGGGGGAGTACAATGAGCAGTTCTTC

cdr3_length: 14
clone_size: once
v_call: TRBV28
j_call: TRBJ1-5
d_call: TRBD1
cdr3_aa: CASSLGGQNQPQHF
cdr3_nt: TGTGCCAGCAGTTTAGGGGGACAGAATCAGCCCCAGCATTTT

cdr3_length: 13
clone_size: -
v_call: TRBV5-5
j_call: TRBJ2-1
d_call: -
cdr3_aa: CASRKADGNEQFF
cdr3_nt: TGTGCCAGCAGGAAAGCGGACGGCAATGAGCAGTTCTTC

cdr3_length: 15
clone_size: -
v_call: TRBV7-8
j_call: TRBJ2-7
d_call: -
cdr3_aa: CASSFGQVSSYEQYF
cdr3_nt: TGTGCCAGCAGCTTCGGGCAGGTGAGCTCCTACGAGCAGTACTTC

cdr3_length: 16
clone_size: -
v_call: TRBV6-5
j_call: TRBJ2-1
d_call: -
cdr3_aa: CASSLTVEGSYNEQFF
cdr3_nt: TGTGCCAGCAGTTTAACGGTTGAAGGCTCCTACAATGAGCAGTTCTTC

cdr3_length: 14
clone_size: -
v_call: TRBV6-5
j_call: TRBJ2-1
d_call: -
cdr3_aa: CASSFKQSFNEQFF
cdr3_nt: TGTGCCAGCAGTTTTAAGCAGTCTTTCAATGAGCAGTTCTTC

cdr3_length: 18
clone_size: -
v_call: TRBV18
j_call: TRBJ2-1
d_call: TRBD2
cdr3_aa: CASSPAILRTSSYNEQFF
cdr3_nt: TGTGCCAGCTCACCGGCGATTTTGCGGACTAGCTCCTACAATGAGCAGTTCTTC

cdr3_length: 12
clone_size: few
v_call: TRBV7-2
j_call: TRBJ2-3
d_call: -
cdr3_aa: CASSLASVPQYF
cdr3_nt: TGTGCCAGCAGCTTAGCCAGCGTCCCGCAGTATTTT

cdr3_length: 14
clone_size: -
v_call: TRBV11-2
j_call: TRBJ2-1
d_call: -
cdr3_aa: CASSPGQTYNEQFF
cdr3_nt: TGTGCCAGCAGCCCAGGACAGACCTACAATGAGCAGTTCTTC

cdr3_length: 15
clone_size: once
v_call: TRBV6-1
j_call: TRBJ2-7
d_call: -
cdr3_aa: CASSEVAESSYEQYF
cdr3_nt: TGTGCCAGCAGTGAGGTGGCGGAGAGCTCCTACGAGCAGTACTTC

cdr3_length: 15
clone_size: -
v_call: TRBV5-6
j_call: TRBJ2-1
d_call: TRBD2
cdr3_aa: CASSFSGSSYNEQFF
cdr3_nt: TGTGCCAGCAGCTTTAGCGGGAGCTCCTACAATGAGCAGTTCTTC

cdr3_length: 12
clone_size: few
v_call: TRBV6-1
j_call: TRBJ2-7
d_call: TRBD1
cdr3_aa: CASSPTGGEQYF
cdr3_nt: TGTGCCAGCAGCCCCACAGGGGGCGAGCAGTACTTC

cdr3_length: 13
clone_size: -
v_call: TRBV7-9
j_call: TRBJ1-5
d_call: -
cdr3_aa: CASSPQGPQPQHF
cdr3_nt: TGTGCCAGCAGCCCACAGGGCCCCCAGCCCCAGCATTTT